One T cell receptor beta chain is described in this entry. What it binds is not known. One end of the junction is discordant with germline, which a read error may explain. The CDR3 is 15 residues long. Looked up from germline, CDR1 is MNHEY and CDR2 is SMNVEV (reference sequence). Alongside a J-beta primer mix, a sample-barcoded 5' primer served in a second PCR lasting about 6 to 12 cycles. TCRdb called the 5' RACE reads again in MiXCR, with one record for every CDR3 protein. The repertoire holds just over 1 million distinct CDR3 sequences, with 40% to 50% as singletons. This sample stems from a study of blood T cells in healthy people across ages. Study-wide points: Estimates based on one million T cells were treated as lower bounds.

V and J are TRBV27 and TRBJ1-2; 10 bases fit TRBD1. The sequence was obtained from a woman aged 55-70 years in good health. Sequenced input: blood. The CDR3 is CAGSPLTGGELGYTF. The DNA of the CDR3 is TGTGCCGGCAGTCCGTTGACAGGGGGCGAACTTGGCTACACCTTC.